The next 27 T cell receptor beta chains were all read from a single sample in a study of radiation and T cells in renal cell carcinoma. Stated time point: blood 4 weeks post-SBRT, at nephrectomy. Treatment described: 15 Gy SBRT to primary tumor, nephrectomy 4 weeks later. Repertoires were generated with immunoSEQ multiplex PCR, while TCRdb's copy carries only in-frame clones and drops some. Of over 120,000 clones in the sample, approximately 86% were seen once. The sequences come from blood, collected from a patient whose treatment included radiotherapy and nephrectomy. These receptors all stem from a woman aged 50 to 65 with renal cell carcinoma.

The CDR3 loop reads CASSPGTKNTGELFF. The DNA of the CDR3 is TGTGCCAGCAGCCCGGGGACAAAAAACACCGGGGAGCTGTTTTTT. The rearrangement uses TRBV5-4 and TRBJ2-2; D may be TRBD1 (6 bases). Trimming removed 4 bases from V and 2 bases from J, with 12 bases in between. Germline assignment: CDR1 SGHNT and CDR2 YYREEE (reference sequence). This CDR3 spans 15 amino acids.

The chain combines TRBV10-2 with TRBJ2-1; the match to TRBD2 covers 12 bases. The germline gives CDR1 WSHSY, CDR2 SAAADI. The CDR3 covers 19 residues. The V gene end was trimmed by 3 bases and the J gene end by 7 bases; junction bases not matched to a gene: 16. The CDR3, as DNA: TGCGCCAGCAGTGATAGACTTTCAGGACTAGCGGGATTGGGAAATGAGCAGTTCTTC. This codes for CASSDRLSGLAGLGNEQFF.

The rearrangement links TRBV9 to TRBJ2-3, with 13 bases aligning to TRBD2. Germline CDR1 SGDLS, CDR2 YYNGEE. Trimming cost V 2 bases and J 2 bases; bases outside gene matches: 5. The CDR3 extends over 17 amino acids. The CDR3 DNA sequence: TGTGCCAGCAGCGTCGGGACTAGCGGGGACTACACAGATACGCAGTATTTT. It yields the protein CASSVGTSGDYTDTQYF.

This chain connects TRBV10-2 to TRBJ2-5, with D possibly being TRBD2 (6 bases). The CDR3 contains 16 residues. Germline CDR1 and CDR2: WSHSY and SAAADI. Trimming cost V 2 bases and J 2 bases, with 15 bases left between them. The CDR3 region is CASSEGGLAGQETQYF. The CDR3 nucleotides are TGCGCCAGCAGTGAGGGAGGGTTGGCAGGGCAAGAGACCCAGTACTTC.

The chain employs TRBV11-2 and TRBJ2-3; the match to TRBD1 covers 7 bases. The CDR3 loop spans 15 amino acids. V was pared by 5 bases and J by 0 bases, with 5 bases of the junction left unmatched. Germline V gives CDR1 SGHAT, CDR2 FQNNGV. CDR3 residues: CASSTGQASTDTQYF. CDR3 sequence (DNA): TGTGCCAGCAGCACAGGACAGGCTAGCACAGATACGCAGTATTTT. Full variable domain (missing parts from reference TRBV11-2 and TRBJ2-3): EAGVAQSPRYKIIEKRQSVAFWCNPISGHATLYWYQQILGQGPKLLIQFQNNGVVDDSQLPKDRFSAERLKGVDSTLKIQPAKLEDSAVYLCASSTGQASTDTQYFGPGTRLTVL.

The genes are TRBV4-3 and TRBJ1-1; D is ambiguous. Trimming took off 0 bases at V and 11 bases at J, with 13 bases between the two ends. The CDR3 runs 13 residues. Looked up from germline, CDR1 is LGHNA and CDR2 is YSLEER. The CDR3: CASSQDRIQGAFF. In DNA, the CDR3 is TGCGCCAGCAGCCAAGATCGGATCCAAGGGGCTTTCTTT.

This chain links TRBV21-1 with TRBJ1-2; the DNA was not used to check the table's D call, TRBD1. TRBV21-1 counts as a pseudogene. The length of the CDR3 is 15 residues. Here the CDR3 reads CASSKTGWKNYGYTF. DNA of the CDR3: TGTGCCAGCAGCAAAACAGGGTGGAAAAACTATGGCTACACCTTC.

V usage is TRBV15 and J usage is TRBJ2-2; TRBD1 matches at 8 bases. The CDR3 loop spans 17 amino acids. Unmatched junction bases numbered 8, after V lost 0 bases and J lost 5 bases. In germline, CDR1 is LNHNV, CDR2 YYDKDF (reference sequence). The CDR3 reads CATSRDPGGRRTGELFF. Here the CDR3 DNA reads TGTGCCACCAGCAGAGATCCAGGGGGCCGAAGGACCGGGGAGCTGTTTTTT.

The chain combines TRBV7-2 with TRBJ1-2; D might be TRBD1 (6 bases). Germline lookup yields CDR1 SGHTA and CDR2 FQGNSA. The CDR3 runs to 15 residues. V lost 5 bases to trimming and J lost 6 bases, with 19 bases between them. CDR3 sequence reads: CASSPRGGGLNGYTF. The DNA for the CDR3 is TGTGCCAGCAGCCCTCGTGGGGGGGGGCTGAATGGCTACACCTTC.

The CDR3 nucleotides are TGTGCCAGTAGACGTAATAATCAGCCCCAGCATTTT. Amino acids: CASRRNNQPQHF. The chain carries TRBV19 and TRBJ1-5; D remains ambiguous. Germline-derived CDR1 and CDR2 are LNHDA and SQIVND (reference sequence). The CDR3 is made up of 12 amino acids. V lost 6 bases and J lost 4, with 7 bases in between.

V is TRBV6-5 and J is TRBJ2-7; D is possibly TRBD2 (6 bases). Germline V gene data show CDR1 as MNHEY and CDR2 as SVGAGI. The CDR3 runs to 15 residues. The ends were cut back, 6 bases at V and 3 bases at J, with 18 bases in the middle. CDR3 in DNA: TGTGCCAGCAGACCCCCGGTCCGGAGGGACTACGAGCAGTACTTC. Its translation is CASRPPVRRDYEQYF.

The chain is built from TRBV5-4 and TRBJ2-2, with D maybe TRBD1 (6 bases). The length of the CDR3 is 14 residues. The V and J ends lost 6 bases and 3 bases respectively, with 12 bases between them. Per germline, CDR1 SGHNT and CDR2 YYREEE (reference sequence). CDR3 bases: TGTGCCAGCACAGAACAGGGTGACACCGGGGAGCTGTTTTTT. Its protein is CASTEQGDTGELFF.

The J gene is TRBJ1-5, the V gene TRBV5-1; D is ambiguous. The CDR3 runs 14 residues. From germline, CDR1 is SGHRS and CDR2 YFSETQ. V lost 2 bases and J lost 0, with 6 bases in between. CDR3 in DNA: TGCGCCAGCAGCTTCGGGGATAGCAATCAGCCCCAGCATTTT. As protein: CASSFGDSNQPQHF.

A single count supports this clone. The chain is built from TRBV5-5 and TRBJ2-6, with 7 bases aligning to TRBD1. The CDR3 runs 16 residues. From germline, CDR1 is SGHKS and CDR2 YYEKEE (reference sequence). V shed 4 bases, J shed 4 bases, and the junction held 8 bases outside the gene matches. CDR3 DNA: TGTGCCAGCAGCCTAACAGGGGCGACAGGGGCCAACGTCCTGACTTTC. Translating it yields CASSLTGATGANVLTF.

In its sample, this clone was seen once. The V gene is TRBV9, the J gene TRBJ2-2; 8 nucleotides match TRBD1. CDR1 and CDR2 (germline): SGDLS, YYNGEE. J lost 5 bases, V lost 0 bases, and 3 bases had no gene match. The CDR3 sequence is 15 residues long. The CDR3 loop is CASSVVQGGTGELFF. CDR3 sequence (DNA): TGTGCCAGCAGCGTAGTACAGGGGGGAACCGGGGAGCTGTTTTTT.

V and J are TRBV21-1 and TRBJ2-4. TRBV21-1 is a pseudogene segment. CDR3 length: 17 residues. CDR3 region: CASSKGGTTKAKNIQYF. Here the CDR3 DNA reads TGTGCCAGCAGCAAAGGGGGGACGACGAAAGCCAAAAACATTCAGTACTTC.

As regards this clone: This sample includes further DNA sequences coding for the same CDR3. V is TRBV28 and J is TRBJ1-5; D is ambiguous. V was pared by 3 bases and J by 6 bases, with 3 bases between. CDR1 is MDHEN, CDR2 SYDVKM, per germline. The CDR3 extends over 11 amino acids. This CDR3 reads CASSLGQPQHF. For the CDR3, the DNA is TGTGCCAGCAGTTTGGGTCAGCCCCAGCATTTT.

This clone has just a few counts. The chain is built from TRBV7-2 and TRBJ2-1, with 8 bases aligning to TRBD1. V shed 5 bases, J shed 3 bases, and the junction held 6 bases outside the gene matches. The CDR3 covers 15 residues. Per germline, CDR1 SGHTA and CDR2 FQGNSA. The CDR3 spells CASSPYGQGYNEQFF. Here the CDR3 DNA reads TGTGCCAGCAGCCCCTACGGACAGGGCTACAATGAGCAGTTCTTC.

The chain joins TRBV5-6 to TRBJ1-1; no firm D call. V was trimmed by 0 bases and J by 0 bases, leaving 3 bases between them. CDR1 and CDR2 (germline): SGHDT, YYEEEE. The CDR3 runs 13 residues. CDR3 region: CASSLGMNTEAFF. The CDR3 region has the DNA TGTGCCAGCAGCTTGGGAATGAACACTGAAGCTTTCTTT.

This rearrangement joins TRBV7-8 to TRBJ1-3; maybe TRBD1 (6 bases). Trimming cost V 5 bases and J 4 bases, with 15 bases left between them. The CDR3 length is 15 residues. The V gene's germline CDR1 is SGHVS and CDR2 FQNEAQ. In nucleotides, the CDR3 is TGTGCCAGCAGCAAAGACAGGTCGCAAGGAAACACCATATATTTT. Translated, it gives CASSKDRSQGNTIYF.

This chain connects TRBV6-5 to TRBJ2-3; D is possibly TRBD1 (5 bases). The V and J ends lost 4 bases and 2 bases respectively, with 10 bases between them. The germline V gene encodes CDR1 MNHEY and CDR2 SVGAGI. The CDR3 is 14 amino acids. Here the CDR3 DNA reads TGTGCCAGCAGTTTGACAGTCCCCACAGATACGCAGTATTTT. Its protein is CASSLTVPTDTQYF.

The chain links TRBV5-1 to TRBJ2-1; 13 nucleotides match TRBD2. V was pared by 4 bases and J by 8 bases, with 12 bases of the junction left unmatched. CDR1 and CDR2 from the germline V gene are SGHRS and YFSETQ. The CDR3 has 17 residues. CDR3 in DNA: TGCGCCAGCAGCGTACCGCTACTAGCGGGGGGGGAGGATGAGCAGTTCTTC. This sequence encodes CASSVPLLAGGEDEQFF.

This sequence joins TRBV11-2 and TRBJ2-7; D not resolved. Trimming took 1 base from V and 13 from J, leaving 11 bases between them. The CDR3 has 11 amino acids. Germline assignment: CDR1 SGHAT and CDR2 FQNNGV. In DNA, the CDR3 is TGTGCCAGCAGCTTAGGAGTCCATCGTTACTTC. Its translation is CASSLGVHRYF.

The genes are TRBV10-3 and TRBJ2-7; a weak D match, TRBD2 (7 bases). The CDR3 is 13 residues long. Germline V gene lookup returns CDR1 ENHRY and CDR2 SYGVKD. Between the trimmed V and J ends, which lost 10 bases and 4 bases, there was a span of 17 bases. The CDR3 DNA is TGTGCCACCCATGGGGGGGCGGGGTACGAGCAGTACTTC. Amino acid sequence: CATHGGAGYEQYF.

CDR3 nucleotides: TGCGCCAGCAGCCGGGATAGGTCCGGCTACACCTTC. This encodes CASSRDRSGYTF. The chain combines TRBV5-1 with TRBJ1-2; D unclear. The length of the CDR3 is 12 residues. The V and J ends lost 4 bases and 8 bases respectively, with 12 bases between them. From germline, CDR1 is SGHRS and CDR2 YFSETQ.

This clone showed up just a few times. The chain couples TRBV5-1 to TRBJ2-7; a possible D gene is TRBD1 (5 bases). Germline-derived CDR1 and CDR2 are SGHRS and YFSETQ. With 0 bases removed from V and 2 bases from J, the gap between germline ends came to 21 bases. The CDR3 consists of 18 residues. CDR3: CASSLEGAGTHPTYEQYF. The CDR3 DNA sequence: TGCGCCAGCAGCTTGGAAGGGGCCGGAACACACCCCACCTACGAGCAGTACTTC.

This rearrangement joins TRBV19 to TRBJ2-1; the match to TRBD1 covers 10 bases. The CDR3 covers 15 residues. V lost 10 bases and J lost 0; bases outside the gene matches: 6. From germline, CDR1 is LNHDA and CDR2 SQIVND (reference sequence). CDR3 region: CATGQGDGSYNEQFF. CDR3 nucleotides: TGTGCCACCGGACAGGGGGACGGCTCCTACAATGAGCAGTTCTTC.